This T cell receptor (beta chain) was observed in a study of cytomegalovirus exposure and HLA in healthy donors. It was with 60 Vbeta and 13 Jbeta primers that the PCR ran. Sequencing used immunoSEQ multiplex PCR; TCRdb keeps in-frame clones, though not all of them. This sample carries 75,000 to 95,000 clones, approximately 78% of them seen once, and the ten largest clones take approximately 4.6%. The length of the CDR3 is 12 residues. V gave up 5 bases and J gave up 6 bases, with 9 bases separating them. CDR1 and CDR2 (germline): MDHEN, SYDVKM. Sequenced: PBMCs. This receptor was obtained from a middle-aged woman in good health and CMV-seropositive. V is TRBV28 and J is TRBJ2-3; D is uncertain. In DNA, the CDR3 is TGTGCCAGCAGTCCTGAGTCTGATACGCAGTATTTT. It codes for CASSPESDTQYF. Combining the CDR3 with reference TRBV28 and TRBJ2-3 gives the whole variable domain DVKVTQSSRYLVKRTGEKVFLECVQDMDHENMFWYRQDPGLGLRLIYFSYDVKMKEKGDIPEGYSVSREKKERFSLILESASTNQTSMYLCASSPESDTQYFGPGTRLTVL.